This T cell receptor (beta chain) was sequenced in a study of beta chain features in type 1 diabetes. cDNA synthesis used the whole RNA isolate, giving expressed TCRB sequences. The data were produced by immunoSEQ multiplex PCR, yet TCRdb's version contains in-frame clones alone and is incomplete. The repertoire holds about 170,000 clones, with 7.5% to 8.5% as singletons. Each of the CD4+ naive, central memory, regulatory and stem cell-like memory populations was sorted via CD45RO/CCR7/CD25/CD127/CD95/CD27. Germline loops: CDR1 LGHNA, CDR2 YSLEER. The CDR3 length is 17 residues. V shed 4 bases and J shed 3 bases, with 21 bases lying between them. Study-wide points: Among all four CD4+ subsets, Type 1 diabetes patients had TCRB CDR3s that were moderately but significantly shorter. Diminished insertions and augmented deletions at VDJ junctions characterized type 1 diabetes patients.

This clone was counted between two and nine times. Its antigen is not identified. The clonotype was recovered from a man between 18 and 29 years old with type 1 diabetes. The specimen was central memory CD4+ T cells from blood. The chain joins TRBV4-3 to TRBJ1-1; tentatively, D is TRBD1 (6 bases). CDR3 residues: CASSPSGGLPGDTEAFF. Written as DNA, the CDR3 is TGCGCCAGCAGCCCGTCCGGGGGGCTGCCGGGTGACACTGAAGCTTTCTTT.